This T cell receptor beta chain was recorded in a study of human T cells and chemical hapten exposure. Broader study findings: DPC sensitization did not alter TCRs above 1 in 1000 frequency. Expanded TCR counts at PT1 were positively correlated with the patch test score.

A single record per CDR3 protein comes from TCRdb applying MiXCR to the RACE reads. The sample lists some 38,000 distinct CDR3 sequences, more than 6% occurring once. On this clonotype itself: Its antigen is currently unknown.

Time point denoted: patch test 1, 2 weeks after DPC sensitization. Treatment: therapeutic diphenylcyclopropenone sensitization with weekly scalp DPC. The starting material, unfractionated whole blood, was used for total RNA extraction. Trimming left V 3 bases short and J 2 bases short, with 15 bases between. CDR3 length: 15 residues. The germline V gene has CDR1 DFQATT and CDR2 SNEGSKA (reference sequence). V usage is TRBV20-1 and J usage is TRBJ2-3; D may be TRBD2 (5 bases). The source of this sequence is a woman under 40 with alopecia areata. Some clones in this sample may be carry-over from other donors' samples. The source material was whole blood, sampled in connection with sensitization to the hapten diphenylcyclopropenone (DPC). Here the CDR3 reads CSARGELLNTDTQYF. In DNA, the CDR3 is TGCAGTGCTAGGGGAGAACTCTTAAACACAGATACGCAGTATTTT.